This T cell receptor beta chain was identified during a study of beta chain features in type 1 diabetes (dated by TCRdb to 2016 to 2019). General notes on the study: Mean age, gender distribution, total cell number and subset yield did not differ between patients and healthy donors. A total of around 110,000,000 sorted cells were examined across all samples, and a strong correlation was observed between cell number per subset and RNA yield. The study compared TCRB repertoires of sorted circulating CD4+ T cell subsets between recently diagnosed type 1 diabetes patients and matched healthy donors. Whereas all 30 or so donors provided naive and central memory subsets, regulatory and stem cell-like memory subsets were isolated from just 8 patients and about eight healthy donors. What the study reported, not specific to this receptor: Because small numbers of individuals were included in the HLA sub-analyses, any influence of HLA type on TCRB rearrangement was left unresolved. In all four CD4+ subsets, TCRB CDR3 length was moderately but significantly shorter in type 1 diabetes patients. Shorter templates might have been favored by PCR, but patient and control samples were amplified and corrected together, so both groups would have been affected equally by any skew. At VDJ recombination sites, patients with type 1 diabetes made fewer insertions and deleted more nucleotides, a pattern implying thymic rearrangement abnormalities. Naive, central memory and regulatory TCRB repertoires appeared to be more alike among patients than among healthy donors. Sequencing cDNA rather than genomic DNA could over-represent highly expressing activated cells, although activation and CD3 levels did not differ between groups.

As to this clone: The antigen it recognizes is unknown. No much larger clonotype is one base removed from it; base qualities were not supplied.

Each donor gave one peripheral blood draw, averaging approximately 120 mL, which was collected into heparinised tubes. A BD FACSAria II was used to sort naive, central memory, regulatory and stem cell-like memory CD4+ T cells with a panel that included CD45RO, CCR7, CD25, CD127, CD95 and CD27. Every sorted population had a purity above 95%. PBMCs were isolated immediately by Lymphoprep density gradient centrifugation and stained directly without culture. To minimize batch effects, samples were stained and sorted in pairs, one healthy donor with one patient per experiment. In the germline V gene, CDR1 corresponds to SQVTM and CDR2 to ANQGSEA. Trimming accounts for 6 bases at V and 3 bases at J, while the number of junction bases matched to no gene is 2. The cysteine opens and the phenylalanine closes a CDR3 of 12 amino acids. The DNA shown is the 36-base CDR3, in frame from base 1. The entire isolated RNA was reverse transcribed using the High Capacity cDNA Reverse Transcription Kit, and thus expressed TCRB transcripts were sequenced. Deep immunoSEQ sequencing was performed on naive, central memory and regulatory T cell samples, with an average of about 3.57 million total reads per sample. After sorted cells were lysed in RLT buffer, RNA was extracted with DNase-treated RNeasy Micro or Mini kits, with the choice depending on cell number. To prevent cross-contamination, every cell subset was processed on its own, while patient and healthy donor samples were processed together. Using the immunoSEQ multiplex PCR, TCRB sequences were amplified from cDNA into 87-bp fragments spanning the CDR3 region. Amplicons were sequenced on the Illumina HiSeq platform. The authors' analysis ran thus. PCR bias was corrected computationally using synthetic template baselines, and reads within Hamming distance 2 were collapsed, with unmergeable singletons discarded. By aligning reads against IMGT, V, D and J genes, CDR3 length, and insertions or deletions at six rearrangement sites were assigned. Within each subset, clonotype counts were normalized to sorted cell number, after which true diversity and Gini coefficients were computed with the tcR R package. The overlap coefficient, calculated on TCRB nucleotide sequences, was used to measure repertoire sharing. Out-of-frame TCRB sequences from naive cells were analyzed as a proxy for the pre-selection repertoire. TCRdb limited this immuneACCESS table to in-frame rearrangements with V and J called. A share of clones is missing; checked studies link under half to unresolved V genes, and the rest is unexplained. Clone size and V and J calls were adopted from that table, with D and trimming inferred from the DNA. The sample has 680,000 or so clones on record, 15% to 19% of them singletons. Approximately 0.099% of the sample belongs to the ten largest clones.

Material: naive CD4+ T cells from blood. The cell subset or site label of this sample denotes: true naive CD4+ T cells. This chain joins TRBV29-1 to TRBJ2-7; TRBD1 matches 10 bases in the middle. This clonotype was sampled from a man between 18 and 29 years old in good health. The CDR3 reads CSVRTGGYEQYF. The nucleotide sequence reads TGCAGCGTCCGGACAGGGGGCTACGAGCAGTACTTC.